Each of the 23 T cell receptor beta chains below was sequenced from the same sample in a study of cytomegalovirus exposure and HLA in healthy donors. The PCR contained 60 Vbeta and 13 Jbeta primers. Clones were read by immunoSEQ multiplex PCR, and TCRdb kept only the in-frame ones, dropping some. The sample gives under 300,000 clones, approximately 80% of which show up once; 8% is in the top ten. Material for sequencing was PBMCs. The receptors here all came from a woman aged 60-75 years in good health and CMV-seropositive.

The gene calls are TRBV28 and TRBJ2-3; 10 bases map to TRBD2. The CDR3 covers 17 residues. Unmatched junction bases numbered 20, after V lost 8 bases and J lost 9 bases. CDR1 MDHEN and CDR2 SYDVKM come from the germline V gene. The CDR3 region is CASGGDFLARAGGTQYF. CDR3 DNA sequence: TGTGCCAGCGGCGGGGACTTTTTAGCGCGAGCGGGAGGGACGCAGTATTTT.

V and J are TRBV29-1 and TRBJ1-1; possible D gene TRBD1, 5 bases. The V end lost 4 bases, the J end lost 0 bases, and 9 bases lay between the germline ends. There are 13 residues in the CDR3. Germline V gene data show CDR1 as SQVTM and CDR2 as ANQGSEA. The CDR3 DNA follows: TGCAGCGTTGGGAGGGGTATGAACACTGAAGCTTTCTTT. It specifies CSVGRGMNTEAFF.

This chain joins TRBV6-5 and TRBJ2-1, with 11 bases that match TRBD2. The ends lost 6 bases at V and 7 bases at J; junction bases unmatched: 8. The germline gives CDR1 MNHEY, CDR2 SVGAGI. CDR3 size: 15 residues. The CDR3: CASRLAGGPGNEQFF. Here the CDR3 DNA reads TGTGCCAGCAGATTAGCGGGAGGGCCGGGGAATGAGCAGTTCTTC.

The V call is TRBV4-1, the J call TRBJ2-6; a weak D match, TRBD2 (6 bases). The germline V gene encodes CDR1 MGHRA and CDR2 YSYEKL. This CDR3 is 16 amino acids long. Trimming removed 1 base from V and 2 bases from J, with 9 bases in between. The CDR3 region is CASSQAGGAGANVLTF. The CDR3 region has the DNA TGCGCCAGCAGCCAAGCAGGAGGGGCTGGGGCCAACGTCCTGACTTTC.

The chain has TRBV28 and TRBJ1-5; tentative D call: TRBD1 (5 bases). This CDR3 has 12 amino acids. Germline CDR1 and CDR2: MDHEN and SYDVKM. The V gene lost 4 bases and the J gene lost 11 bases, with 12 bases spanning the gap. CDR3 DNA: TGTGCCAGCAGTTCCCCAGGGAAAGCCCAGCATTTT. This encodes CASSSPGKAQHF.

V is TRBV18 and J is TRBJ2-7; possibly TRBD2 for D (5 bases). Deletions cut 5 bases from V and 5 bases from J, with 13 bases between. This CDR3 is built from 13 residues. The V gene's germline CDR1 is KGHSH and CDR2 LQKENI. In DNA form, the CDR3 reads TGTGCCAGCTCAGCGAGGGTTGTCCACGAGCAGTACTTC. Protein sequence: CASSARVVHEQYF.

The rearrangement uses TRBV9 and TRBJ2-7; D ambiguous. Germline values: CDR1 SGDLS, CDR2 YYNGEE. V was cut by 4 bases and J by 1 base, with 15 bases left in between. This CDR3 has 15 residues. This CDR3 is CASSPAGLSSYEQYF. The DNA for the CDR3 is TGTGCCAGCAGCCCCGCCGGGTTAAGTTCCTACGAGCAGTACTTC.

V and J are TRBV12-5 and TRBJ1-2; D unclear. The CDR3 is made up of 14 amino acids. V was pared by 0 bases and J by 2 bases, with 7 bases between. Per germline, CDR1 LGHNT and CDR2 FRNRAP. CDR3 amino acids: CASGLVRGNYGYTF. The CDR3 bases are TGTGCTAGTGGTTTGGTACGAGGGAACTATGGCTACACCTTC.

The genes are TRBV19 and TRBJ1-5, with TRBD1 as a possible D gene (6 bases). The CDR3 covers 14 residues. V gave up 8 bases and J gave up 1 base, with 12 bases separating them. The germline V gene encodes CDR1 LNHDA and CDR2 SQIVND (reference sequence). Here the CDR3 DNA reads TGTGCCAGTGGTGGACAGAGGAGCAATCAGCCCCAGCATTTT. Translation gives CASGGQRSNQPQHF.

V and J are TRBV14 and TRBJ2-7, with a weak D call TRBD1 (6 bases). Germline CDR1 is SGHDN and CDR2 is FVKESK. This CDR3 is built from 16 residues. The V end was cut by 1 base, the J end by 6 bases, with 19 bases between. The CDR3 sequence: CASSQVPGEILSEQYF. Here the CDR3 DNA reads TGTGCCAGCAGCCAAGTTCCAGGGGAAATCCTCTCCGAGCAGTACTTC.

The V and J genes are TRBV5-1 and TRBJ2-7, with D possibly TRBD1 on 6 matching bases. The CDR3 contains 14 residues. Trimming pared 5 bases from V and 6 bases from J, leaving 18 bases between. Germline CDR1 reads SGHRS; CDR2 reads YFSETQ. CDR3 loop: CASSSDSWGTEQYF. The CDR3 DNA is TGCGCCAGCAGTTCGGACAGTTGGGGTACCGAGCAGTACTTC.

CDR3 in DNA: TGTGCCAGCAGCCCGCCCAGCAGGAAAAACACCGGGGAGCTGTTTTTT. This encodes CASSPPSRKNTGELFF. This rearrangement joins TRBV5-4 to TRBJ2-2; D is uncertain. This CDR3 has 16 residues. CDR1 is SGHNT, CDR2 YYREEE, per germline (reference sequence). The germline V and J ends were trimmed by 4 bases and 2 bases, with 15 bases remaining between them.

The rearrangement uses TRBV9 and TRBJ2-3; 11 bases are shared with TRBD2. This CDR3 is 16 amino acids long. V lost 0 bases to trimming and J lost 3 bases; unmatched junction nucleotides: 3. Germline V CDR1 and CDR2: SGDLS, YYNGEE. The CDR3 DNA is TGTGCCAGCAGCGTAGGGGCTAGCGGGAGGACAGATACGCAGTATTTT. It yields the protein CASSVGASGRTDTQYF.

This sequence joins TRBV30 and TRBJ2-1; 7 nucleotides agree with TRBD2. The CDR3 contains 15 residues. CDR1 is GTSNPN, CDR2 SVGIG, per germline (reference sequence). Trimming at V came to 4 bases and at J to 6 bases, leaving 12 bases not matched to a gene. CDR3 DNA: TGTGCCTGGAACCTAGCGGTCGGGATGTTCAATGAGCAGTTCTTC. Translating gives CAWNLAVGMFNEQFF.

The chain uses TRBV9 and TRBJ2-7, with 12 bases aligning to TRBD1. The V segment lost 4 bases and the J segment 7 bases; nucleotides outside the gene matches: 12. There are 16 residues in the CDR3. Germline V gene data show CDR1 as SGDLS and CDR2 as YYNGEE. The CDR3 reads CASSPLPGQGAYEQYF. Written as DNA, the CDR3 is TGTGCCAGCAGCCCCTTACCGGGACAGGGGGCGTATGAGCAGTACTTC.

This clone was counted only a few times. V and J are TRBV7-8 and TRBJ2-2, with TRBD2 identical over 16 bases. CDR3 size: 19 residues. The V segment lost 1 base and the J segment 6 bases; nucleotides outside the gene matches: 8. CDR1 and CDR2 (germline): SGHVS, FQNEAQ. The CDR3 DNA follows: TGTGCCAGCAGCTTAGGGGGACTAGCGGGAGGGCCGAATGCCGGGGAGCTGTTTTTT. Amino acids: CASSLGGLAGGPNAGELFF.

V usage is TRBV12-5 and J usage is TRBJ2-5, with D perhaps TRBD2 (5 bases). Germline V gene data show CDR1 as LGHNT and CDR2 as FRNRAP. Trimming pared 3 bases from V and 1 base from J, leaving 12 bases between. The CDR3 sequence is 15 residues long. CDR3 sequence (DNA): TGTGCTAGTGGTTTTGGCCGTAGCGTCCAAGAGACCCAGTACTTC. Residues: CASGFGRSVQETQYF.

With regard to this clone: At the DNA level, this CDR3 is encoded by other sequences in the same sample as well. The gene calls are TRBV2 and TRBJ2-7; D perhaps matches TRBD1 (5 bases). CDR1 is SNHLY, CDR2 FYNNEI, per germline. The ends were cut back, 5 bases at V and 4 bases at J, with 9 bases in the middle. The CDR3 loop spans 12 amino acids. DNA for the CDR3: TGTGCCAGCAGTCCCTCAGGGTACGAGCAGTACTTC. Protein sequence: CASSPSGYEQYF.

The chain couples TRBV28 to TRBJ2-5, with 13 bases identical to TRBD2. The CDR3 covers 16 residues. Trimming at V came to 6 bases and at J to 1 base, leaving 5 bases not matched to a gene. Germline V gives CDR1 MDHEN, CDR2 SYDVKM. The CDR3 region is CASRAGLAGLQETQYF. The DNA of the CDR3 is TGTGCCAGCAGAGCGGGACTAGCGGGACTCCAAGAGACCCAGTACTTC.

This chain links TRBV15 with TRBJ2-5, with TRBD1 matching 11 bases. CDR3 length: 16 residues. Per germline, CDR1 LNHNV and CDR2 YYDKDF (reference sequence). J gave up 4 bases and V 0 bases, and 4 bases lay outside the gene matches. CDR3 in amino acids: CATSRERTGGLETQYF. For the CDR3, the DNA is TGTGCCACCAGCAGAGAACGGACAGGGGGCTTAGAGACCCAGTACTTC.

This clone is a singleton in its sample. The V gene is TRBV5-6, the J gene TRBJ2-1, with 9 bases aligning to TRBD2. Losses at the gene ends were 3 bases for V and 2 bases for J; bases not matched to a gene: 12. CDR3 length equals 18 residues. Germline V CDR1 and CDR2: SGHDT, YYEEEE. The CDR3 sequence is CASSSDAYSGSPYNEQFF. CDR3 bases: TGTGCCAGCAGCTCGGACGCTTATAGCGGGAGTCCCTACAATGAGCAGTTCTTC. Complete variable domain (other parts from reference TRBV5-6 and TRBJ2-1): DAGVTQSPTHLIKTRGQQVTLRCSPKSGHDTVSWYQQALGQGPQFIFQYYEEEERQRGNFPDRFSGHQFPNYSSELNVNALLLGDSALYLCASSSDAYSGSPYNEQFFGPGTRLTVL.

The chain employs TRBV5-6 and TRBJ2-7; D unclear. Trimming took off 0 bases at V and 0 bases at J, with 4 bases between the two ends. This CDR3 spans 13 amino acids. CDR1 is SGHDT, CDR2 YYEEEE, per germline. The CDR3 sequence is CASSLGSSYEQYF. The CDR3 bases are TGTGCCAGCAGCTTGGGCAGCTCCTACGAGCAGTACTTC.

The chain links TRBV5-1 to TRBJ1-1, with a possible D match to TRBD1 (5 bases). Looked up from germline, CDR1 is SGHRS and CDR2 is YFSETQ. This CDR3 has 13 amino acids. V dropped 4 bases and J dropped 6 bases, with 13 bases sitting between them. The CDR3 nucleotides read TGCGCCAGCAGCGGGGGAGGGCGAGCTGAAGCTTTCTTT. Translated: CASSGGGRAEAFF.